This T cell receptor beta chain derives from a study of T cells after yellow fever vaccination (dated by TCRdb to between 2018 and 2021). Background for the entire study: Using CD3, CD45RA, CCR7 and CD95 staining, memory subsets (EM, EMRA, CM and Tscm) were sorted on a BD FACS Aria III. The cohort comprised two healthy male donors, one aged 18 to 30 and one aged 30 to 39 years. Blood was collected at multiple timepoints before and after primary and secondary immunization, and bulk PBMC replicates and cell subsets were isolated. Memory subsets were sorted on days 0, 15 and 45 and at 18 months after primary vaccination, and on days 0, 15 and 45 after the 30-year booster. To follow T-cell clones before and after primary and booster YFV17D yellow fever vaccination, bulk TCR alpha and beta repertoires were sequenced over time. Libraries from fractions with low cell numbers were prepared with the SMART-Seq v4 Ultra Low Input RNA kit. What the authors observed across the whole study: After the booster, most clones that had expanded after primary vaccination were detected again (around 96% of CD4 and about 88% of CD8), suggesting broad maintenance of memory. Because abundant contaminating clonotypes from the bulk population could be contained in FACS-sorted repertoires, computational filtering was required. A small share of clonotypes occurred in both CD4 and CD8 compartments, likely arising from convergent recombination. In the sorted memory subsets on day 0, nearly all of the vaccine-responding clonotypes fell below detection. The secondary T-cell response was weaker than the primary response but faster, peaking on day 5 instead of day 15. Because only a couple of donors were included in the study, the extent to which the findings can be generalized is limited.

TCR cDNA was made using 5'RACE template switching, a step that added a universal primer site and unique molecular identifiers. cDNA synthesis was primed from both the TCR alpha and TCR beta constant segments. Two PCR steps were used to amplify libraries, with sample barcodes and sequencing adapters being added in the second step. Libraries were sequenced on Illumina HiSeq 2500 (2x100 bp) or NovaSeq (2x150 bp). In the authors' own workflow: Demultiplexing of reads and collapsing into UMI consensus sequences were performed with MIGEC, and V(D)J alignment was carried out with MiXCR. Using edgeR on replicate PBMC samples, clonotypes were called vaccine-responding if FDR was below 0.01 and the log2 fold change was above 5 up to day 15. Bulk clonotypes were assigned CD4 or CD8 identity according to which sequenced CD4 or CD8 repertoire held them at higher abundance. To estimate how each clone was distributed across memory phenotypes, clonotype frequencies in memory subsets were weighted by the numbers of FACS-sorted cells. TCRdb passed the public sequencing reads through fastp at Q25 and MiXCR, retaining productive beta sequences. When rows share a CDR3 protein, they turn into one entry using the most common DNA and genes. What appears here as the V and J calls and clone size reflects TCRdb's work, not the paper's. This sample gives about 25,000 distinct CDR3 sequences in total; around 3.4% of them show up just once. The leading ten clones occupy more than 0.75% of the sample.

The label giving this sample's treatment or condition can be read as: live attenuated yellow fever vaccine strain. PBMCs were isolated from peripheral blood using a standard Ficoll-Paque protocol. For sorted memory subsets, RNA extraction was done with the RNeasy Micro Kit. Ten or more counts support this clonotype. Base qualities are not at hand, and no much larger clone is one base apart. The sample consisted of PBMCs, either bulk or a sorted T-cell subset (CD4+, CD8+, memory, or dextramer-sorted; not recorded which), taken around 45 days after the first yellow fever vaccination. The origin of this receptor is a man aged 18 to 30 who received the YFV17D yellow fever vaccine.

The CDR3 has the sequence CASSPRTGAGNTIYF. The DNA sequence follows: TGTGCCAGCAGTCCGCGAACAGGGGCTGGAAACACCATATATTTT. The chain is encoded by TRBV12-3 or TRBV12-4 joined to TRBJ1-3, and TRBD1 aligns with 7 junction nucleotides. The CDR3 starts with the cysteine, ends with the phenylalanine, and has 15 residues. Only the CDR3 DNA is retained, 45 bases long and in frame from the first base. V loses 5 bases at its end and J loses 2 bases; junction bases beyond the gene matches: 6.